Listed below are T cell receptor beta chains from one sample, sequenced in a study of blood T cell repertoires in COVID-19. The repertoire was sequenced with immunoSEQ multiplex PCR; TCRdb's copy has only in-frame clones and lacks some. The sample shows around 150,000 clones, 65% to 90% of them seen only once. Sequenced sample: peripheral blood. Every receptor here comes from an older man with acute or convalescent COVID-19. Both conserved end residues are part of each CDR3. A D gene is named only where the DNA matches it firmly. Rows may omit the clone size; those that give it use once, few, many or a size class.

. | TRBJ2-5 | TRBV6-6 | . | CASSYPGGQETQYF | TGTGCCAGTAGCTACCCGGGCGGGCAAGAGACCCAGTACTTC
. | TRBJ2-7 | TRBV7-6 | . | CASSLASGVSYEQYF | TGTGCCAGCAGCTTAGCATCAGGGGTTAGCTACGAGCAGTACTTC
. | TRBJ1-2 | TRBV7-9 | once | CASSLWSGAGYTF | TGTGCCAGCAGCTTATGGTCAGGGGCTGGCTACACCTTC
. | TRBJ2-1 | TRBV29-1 | . | CSVAQYQSGYNEQFF | TGCAGCGTTGCGCAGTACCAAAGCGGGTACAATGAGCAGTTCTTC
. | TRBJ2-3 | TRBV7-3 | . | CASSFGGSGSTDTQYF | TGTGCCAGCAGCTTTGGGGGGAGTGGAAGCACAGATACGCAGTATTTT
TRBD1 | TRBJ1-1 | TRBV7-8 | . | CASSFTTGDTEAFF | TGTGCCAGCAGCTTTACGACAGGGGACACTGAAGCTTTCTTT
. | TRBJ1-1 | TRBV24-1 | . | CATSDSQGGTEAFF | TGTGCCACCAGTGATTCCCAAGGAGGCACTGAAGCTTTCTTT
TRBD1 | TRBJ2-7 | TRBV6-1 | . | CASSEEGTGVKQYF | TGTGCCAGCAGTGAAGAGGGGACAGGGGTCAAGCAGTACTTC
. | TRBJ2-7 | TRBV5-6 | . | CASSSGTGAYEQYF | TGTGCCAGCAGCTCCGGGACGGGAGCCTACGAGCAGTACTTC
. | TRBJ2-2 | TRBV5-5 | . | CASSAWDSTTGELFF | TGTGCCAGCAGCGCCTGGGACTCCACCACCGGGGAGCTGTTTTTT
TRBD2 | TRBJ2-7 | TRBV19 | . | CASSIVGGRLAYEQYF | TGTGCCAGTAGTATAGTCGGCGGGAGGCTCGCCTACGAGCAGTACTTC
. | TRBJ2-1 | TRBV28 | few | CASSSRGSSYNEQFF | TGTGCCAGCAGTTCCCGGGGGAGCTCCTACAATGAGCAGTTCTTC
. | TRBJ2-1 | TRBV7-8 | . | CASSLEVSNHNEQFF | TGTGCCAGCAGCTTAGAGGTTAGCAACCACAATGAGCAGTTCTTC
. | TRBJ2-5 | TRBV6-2/TRBV6-3 | . | CASSYSRPGEETQYF | TGTGCCAGCAGTTACTCGAGACCAGGGGAAGAGACCCAGTACTTC
. | TRBJ1-1 | TRBV5-5 | . | CASSWASGSEAFF | TGTGCCAGCAGTTGGGCCTCAGGCAGTGAAGCTTTCTTT